This TCR beta chain is drawn from a study of T cell changes during pregnancy in multiple sclerosis. The protocol was immunoSEQ multiplex PCR, while the TCRdb copy is restricted to in-frame clones and leaves out a portion. Of approximately 88,000 clones in the sample, roughly 94% were seen once. This CDR3 has 12 residues. Per germline, CDR1 SQVTM and CDR2 ANQGSEA. J gave up 0 bases and V 4 bases, and 0 bases lay outside the gene matches. This chain joins TRBV29-1 and TRBJ2-7; 7 nucleotides agree with TRBD1. This TCR was recovered from a female donor with multiple sclerosis, enrolled in a pregnancy study. The starting material was peripheral blood, obtained in the third trimester of pregnancy. CDR3 region: CSVGDSSYEQYF. The CDR3 nucleotides are TGCAGCGTTGGGGACAGCTCCTACGAGCAGTACTTC.